This T cell receptor beta chain is drawn from a study of T cell repertoires in cytomegalovirus infection. In the study overall: Based on public TCR beta signatures, there were indications of CMV infection and of a matching HLA type.

General observations from the study: In two of eight donors, the top clonotype was HLA-C-restricted CMV-specific.

The CDR3 extends over 14 amino acids. The germline V gene encodes CDR1 SGHRS and CDR2 YFSETQ. Trimming removed 4 bases from V and 5 bases from J, with 15 bases in between. MiXCR, applied by TCRdb to the reads, yields one record per CDR3 protein. This sample carries more than 650,000 distinct CDR3 sequences, 35% to 45% of them seen once, and the ten largest clones take under 3.5%. This clonotype has only a few counts. Its antigen is unknown. The sample was PBMCs. The origin of this receptor is a human donor in good health (CMV status not recorded). Some clones in this sample may be carry-over from other donors' samples. The rearrangement joins TRBV5-1 to TRBJ2-5, with D possibly matching TRBD1 (5 bases). The CDR3 DNA follows: TGCGCCAGCAGCCTCTTCGGACATACCGAGACCCAGTACTTC. It codes for CASSLFGHTETQYF.